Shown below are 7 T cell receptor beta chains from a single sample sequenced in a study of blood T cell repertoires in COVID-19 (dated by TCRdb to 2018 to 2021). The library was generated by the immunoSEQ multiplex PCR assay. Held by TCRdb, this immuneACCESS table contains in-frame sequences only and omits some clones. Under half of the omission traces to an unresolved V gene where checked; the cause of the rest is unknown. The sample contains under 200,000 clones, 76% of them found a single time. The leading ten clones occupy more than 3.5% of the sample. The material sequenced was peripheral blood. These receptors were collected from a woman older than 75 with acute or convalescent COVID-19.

CDR3 sequence: CASSSGTGHNEKLFF. The CDR3 DNA sequence: TGCGCCAGCAGCTCTGGGACAGGGCATAATGAAAAACTGTTTTTT. V usage is TRBV5-1 and J usage is TRBJ1-4, with 9 bases fitting TRBD1. V dropped 3 bases and J dropped 4; count of bases not matched to a gene: 4. Germline values: CDR1 SGHRS, CDR2 YFSETQ. The CDR3 sequence is 15 residues long.

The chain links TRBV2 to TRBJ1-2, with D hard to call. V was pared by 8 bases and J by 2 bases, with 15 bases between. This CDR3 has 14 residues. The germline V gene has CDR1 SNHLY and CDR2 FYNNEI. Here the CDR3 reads CASHRFTSNYGYTF. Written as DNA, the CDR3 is TGTGCCAGCCATAGATTTACTTCAAACTATGGCTACACCTTC. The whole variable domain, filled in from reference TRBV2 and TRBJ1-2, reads EPEVTQTPSHQVTQMGQEVILRCVPISNHLYFYWYRQILGQKVEFLVSFYNNEISEKSEIFDDQFSVERPDGSNFTLKIRSTKLEDSAMYFCASHRFTSNYGYTFGSGTRLTVV.

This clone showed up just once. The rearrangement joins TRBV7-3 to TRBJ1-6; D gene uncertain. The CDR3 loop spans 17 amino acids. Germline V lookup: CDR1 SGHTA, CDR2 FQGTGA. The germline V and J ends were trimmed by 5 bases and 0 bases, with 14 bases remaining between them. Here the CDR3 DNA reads TGTGCCAGCAGCCTCCTTCCCCTTAGCTCCTATAATTCACCCCTCCACTTT. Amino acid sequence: CASSLLPLSSYNSPLHF.

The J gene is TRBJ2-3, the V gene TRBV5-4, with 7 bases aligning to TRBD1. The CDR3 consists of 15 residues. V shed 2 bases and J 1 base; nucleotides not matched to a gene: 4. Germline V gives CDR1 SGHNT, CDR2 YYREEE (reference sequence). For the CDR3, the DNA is TGTGCCAGCAGCTTCGACAGGGTACGCACAGATACGCAGTATTTT. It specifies CASSFDRVRTDTQYF.

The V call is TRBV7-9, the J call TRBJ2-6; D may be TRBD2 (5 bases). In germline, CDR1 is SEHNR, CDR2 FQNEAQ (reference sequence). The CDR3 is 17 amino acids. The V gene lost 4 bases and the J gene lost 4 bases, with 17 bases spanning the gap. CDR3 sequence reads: CASSSSYGVRGANVLTF. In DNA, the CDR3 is TGTGCCAGCAGCTCTAGTTACGGGGTGCGGGGGGCCAACGTCCTGACTTTC.

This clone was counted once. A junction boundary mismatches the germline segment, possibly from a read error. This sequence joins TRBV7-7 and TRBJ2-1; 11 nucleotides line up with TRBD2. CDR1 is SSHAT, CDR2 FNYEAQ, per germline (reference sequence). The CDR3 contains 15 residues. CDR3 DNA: TGTGCTAGCAGCTTTCGACTAGCGGGGTTGGATGAGCAGTTCTTC. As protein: CASSFRLAGLDEQFF.

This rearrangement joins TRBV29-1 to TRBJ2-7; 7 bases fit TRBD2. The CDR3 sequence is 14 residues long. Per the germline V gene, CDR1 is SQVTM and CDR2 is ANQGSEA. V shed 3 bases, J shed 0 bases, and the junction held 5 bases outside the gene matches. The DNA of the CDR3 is TGCAGCGTTGATAAGCGGGGTAGCTCCTACGAGCAGTACTTC. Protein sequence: CSVDKRGSSYEQYF.